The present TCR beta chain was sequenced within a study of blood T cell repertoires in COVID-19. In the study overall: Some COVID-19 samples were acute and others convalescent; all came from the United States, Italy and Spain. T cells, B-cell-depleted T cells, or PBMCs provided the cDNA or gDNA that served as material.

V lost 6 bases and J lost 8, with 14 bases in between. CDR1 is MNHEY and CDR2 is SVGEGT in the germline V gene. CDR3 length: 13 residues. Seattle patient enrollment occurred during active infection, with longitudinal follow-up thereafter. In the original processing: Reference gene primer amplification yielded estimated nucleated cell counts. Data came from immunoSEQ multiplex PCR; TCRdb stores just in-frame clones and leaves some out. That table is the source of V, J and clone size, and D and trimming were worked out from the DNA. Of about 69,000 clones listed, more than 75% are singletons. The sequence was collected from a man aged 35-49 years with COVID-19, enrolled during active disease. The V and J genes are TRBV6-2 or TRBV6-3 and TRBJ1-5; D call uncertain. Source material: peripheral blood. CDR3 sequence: CASSPRNSKPQHF. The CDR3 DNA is TGTGCCAGCAGCCCAAGGAACAGTAAGCCCCAGCATTTT.